The 20 T cell receptor beta chains presented below share a single source sample, sequenced in a study of T cells in Graves' hyperthyroidism and ophthalmopathy. Amplified TCR beta CDR3 regions came from RNA transcripts. An initial round of RT-PCR targeting the TCR CDR3 relied on the HTBI primer set. Via MiXCR, TCRdb re-called the multiplex PCR reads, giving one row per CDR3 protein. The table lists fewer than 250,000 distinct CDR3 sequences, 16% of them singletons. Sequencing input: blood. The receptors here all came from a young woman with Graves' ophthalmopathy.

This clonotype was observed a handful of times. The chain employs TRBV18 and TRBJ2-6, with D hard to call. The CDR3 has 14 amino acids. Trimming removed 1 base from V and 2 bases from J, with 3 bases in between. The germline V gene encodes CDR1 KGHSH and CDR2 LQKENI. CDR3 DNA sequence: TGTGCCAGCTCACCACAGGCTGGGGCCAACGTCCTGACTTTC. It translates to CASSPQAGANVLTF.

This clonotype was seen many times. The chain recombines TRBV19 with TRBJ2-6; perhaps TRBD1 as D (6 bases). Germline V lookup: CDR1 LNHDA, CDR2 SQIVND (reference sequence). V dropped 5 bases and J dropped 1 base, with 9 bases sitting between them. This CDR3 is built from 15 residues. CDR3 loop: CASSAQGSGANVLTF. As DNA, the CDR3 is TGTGCCAGTAGTGCTCAGGGGTCTGGGGCCAACGTCCTGACTTTC.

This clonotype came up a few times. Germline and junction disagree at one end, which may indicate a read error. The chain combines TRBV4-3 with TRBJ2-2, with 13 bases aligning to TRBD2. The length of the CDR3 is 19 residues. Germline CDR1 and CDR2: LGHNA and YSLEER. The CDR3 is CASSQEGGGLAGFTEELFF. CDR3 nucleotides: TGCGCCAGCAGCCAAGAAGGCGGGGGACTAGCGGGATTCACCGAGGAGCTGTTTTTT.

J is TRBJ2-3 and V is TRBV20-1, with D possibly being TRBD1 or TRBD2 (5 bases each). This CDR3 is built from 14 residues. V lost 3 bases, J lost 0 bases, and 10 bases lay in between. Germline CDR1 reads DFQATT; CDR2 reads SNEGSKA (reference sequence). CDR3 sequence (DNA): TGCAGTGCTAGCCCGGGGCTCAGCACAGATACGCAGTATTTT. Its protein product is CSASPGLSTDTQYF.

There are many counts of this clonotype. This rearrangement joins TRBV28 to TRBJ1-5, with unresolved D. V lost 1 base, J lost 5 bases, and 9 bases lay in between. The CDR3 length is 14 residues. Germline values: CDR1 MDHEN, CDR2 SYDVKM. The CDR3: CASSLLVGYQPQHF. The DNA for the CDR3 is TGTGCCAGCAGTTTATTGGTAGGGTATCAGCCCCAGCATTTT.

In its sample, this clonotype was seen many times. J is TRBJ2-1 and V is TRBV10-3, with D maybe TRBD2 (6 bases). Trimming left V 4 bases short and J 6 bases short, with 10 bases between. CDR3 length: 13 residues. Germline CDR1 ENHRY, CDR2 SYGVKD. For the CDR3, the DNA is TGTGCCATCAGTGTGAAAGCGGGCAATGAGCAGTTCTTC. Its protein product is CAISVKAGNEQFF.

The sample holds many counts of this clonotype. The chain's CDR3 is CASSFGTSGGAGIYEQFF. Written as DNA, the CDR3 is TGTGCCAGCAGTTTCGGGACTAGCGGGGGGGCCGGCATCTATGAGCAGTTCTTC. The rearrangement joins TRBV27 to TRBJ2-1; 16 positions agree with TRBD2. CDR1 and CDR2 from the germline V gene are MNHEY and SMNVEV (reference sequence). Trimming removed 3 bases from V and 8 bases from J; junction bases left unmatched: 10. The CDR3 runs to 18 residues.

This clonotype was detected only a few times. This chain connects TRBV19 to TRBJ1-2; no reliable D call. This CDR3 has 13 amino acids. The germline V and J ends were trimmed by 4 bases and 1 base, with 7 bases remaining between them. Germline V gene lookup returns CDR1 LNHDA and CDR2 SQIVND (reference sequence). The CDR3: CASSTTVNYGYTF. CDR3 nucleotides: TGTGCCAGTAGTACGACGGTTAACTATGGCTACACCTTC.

This clonotype came up many times. The chain couples TRBV3-1 to TRBJ1-1; 8 bases map to TRBD1. The germline V gene encodes CDR1 LGHDT and CDR2 YNNKEL (reference sequence). J gave up 7 bases and V 3 bases, and 4 bases lay outside the gene matches. The CDR3 loop spans 13 amino acids. The CDR3 DNA follows: TGTGCCAGCAGCCAGAGACAGGGGAATGAAGCTTTCTTT. Its protein product is CASSQRQGNEAFF.

This clonotype showed up just a few times. A much larger clone is a single base away; this may be a read error. The gene calls are TRBV11-2 and TRBJ2-1; TRBD1 or TRBD2 may be the D gene (5 bases each). Germline CDR1 is SGHAT and CDR2 is FQNNGV. There are 14 residues in the CDR3. This CDR3 is CASSPGRPYNEQLF. The CDR3 DNA is TGTGCCAGCAGCCCGGGGCGGCCCTACAATGAGCAGCTCTTC.

This clonotype has a handful of counts. V and J are TRBV28 and TRBJ2-7, with 15 bases lining up with TRBD2. Germline CDR1 MDHEN, CDR2 SYDVKM. V lost 7 bases to trimming and J lost 1 base; unmatched junction nucleotides: 20. There are 21 residues in the CDR3. The CDR3: CASNPTVRTSGRAHTSYEQYF. The CDR3 DNA reads as TGTGCCAGCAACCCAACGGTGAGGACTAGCGGGAGGGCCCACACTTCCTACGAGCAGTACTTC.

This clonotype was detected ten times or more. This chain links TRBV20-1 with TRBJ2-3; D call uncertain. V lost 5 bases, J lost 2 bases, and 2 bases lay in between. The CDR3 runs to 10 residues. Germline V gene sequence: CDR1 DFQATT, CDR2 SNEGSKA (reference sequence). CDR3 coding DNA: TGCAGTGCTTACACAGATACGCAGTATTTT. Translation: CSAYTDTQYF.

This clonotype was found many times. The J gene is TRBJ1-1, the V gene TRBV2; TRBD1 matches at 8 bases. The germline V gene encodes CDR1 SNHLY and CDR2 FYNNEI. The CDR3 extends over 15 amino acids. V lost 2 bases, J lost 1 base, and 3 bases stayed unmatched. The CDR3 DNA sequence: TGTGCCAGCAGTGAACAAGGACAGGGGAACACTGAAGCTTTCTTT. It codes for CASSEQGQGNTEAFF. Full variable domain (rest looked up from reference TRBV2 and TRBJ1-1): EPEVTQTPSHQVTQMGQEVILRCVPISNHLYFYWYRQILGQKVEFLVSFYNNEISEKSEIFDDQFSVERPDGSNFTLKIRSTKLEDSAMYFCASSEQGQGNTEAFFGQGTRLTVV.

This clonotype has ten or more counts. The J gene is TRBJ1-2, the V gene TRBV10-3; D uncertain. The length of the CDR3 is 16 residues. Trimming took 4 bases from V and 8 from J, leaving 23 bases between them. The germline gives CDR1 ENHRY, CDR2 SYGVKD. The CDR3 is CAISVQIHPSPAGYTF. The CDR3 DNA sequence: TGTGCCATCAGTGTCCAAATTCACCCGAGTCCTGCAGGCTACACCTTC.

This sequence joins TRBV9 and TRBJ2-1; 7 bases are shared with TRBD2. After removal of 2 bases from V and 4 bases from J, the junction contained 6 bases not matched to a gene. Germline V CDR1 and CDR2: SGDLS, YYNGEE. The length of the CDR3 is 15 residues. CDR3 loop: CASSVGGREYNEQFF. In nucleotides, the CDR3 is TGTGCCAGCAGCGTCGGGGGGAGAGAATACAATGAGCAGTTCTTC. The whole variable domain, filled in from reference TRBV9 and TRBJ2-1, reads DSGVTQTPKHLITATGQRVTLRCSPRSGDLSVYWYQQSLDQGLQFLIQYYNGEERAKGNILERFSAQQFPDLHSELNLSSLELGDSALYFCASSVGGREYNEQFFGPGTRLTVL.

This clonotype was seen at least ten times. V usage is TRBV10-3 and J usage is TRBJ2-1; 9 nucleotides line up with TRBD2. The CDR3 consists of 13 residues. The V gene end was trimmed by 11 bases and the J gene end by 8 bases; junction bases not matched to a gene: 10. Germline lookup yields CDR1 ENHRY and CDR2 SYGVKD. CDR3 sequence reads: CASRGGGADEQFF. In DNA form, the CDR3 reads TGTGCCTCCCGTGGCGGGGGGGCCGATGAGCAGTTCTTC.

This clonotype appeared many times. This rearrangement joins TRBV5-1 to TRBJ1-1; D remains ambiguous. CDR1 is SGHRS and CDR2 is YFSETQ in the germline V gene. The V end lost 4 bases, the J end lost 0 bases, and 13 bases lay between the germline ends. The CDR3 sequence is 15 residues long. CDR3 protein: CASSLRPTMNTEAFF. The CDR3, as DNA: TGCGCCAGCAGCCTCCGGCCAACTATGAACACTGAAGCTTTCTTT.

This clonotype was seen at least ten times. The chain carries TRBV20-1 and TRBJ1-1, with D possibly TRBD1 on 5 matching bases. The CDR3 has 12 amino acids. Germline assignment: CDR1 DFQATT and CDR2 SNEGSKA (reference sequence). CDR3: CSPGQTNTEAFF. Here the CDR3 DNA reads TGCAGCCCGGGGCAGACGAACACTGAAGCTTTCTTT.

This clonotype was seen repeatedly, ten times or more. This sequence joins TRBV29-1 and TRBJ2-1; 12 bases map to TRBD2. The CDR3 sequence is 15 residues long. CDR1 SQVTM and CDR2 ANQGSEA come from the germline V gene. With 8 bases clipped from V and 1 base from J, the junction kept 6 bases outside the gene matches. The CDR3 nucleotides are TGCAGCCAGACTAGCGGGGGCGGGTCCTACAATGAGCAGTTCTTC. The encoded protein is CSQTSGGGSYNEQFF.

This clonotype came up once. This chain links TRBV15 with TRBJ1-5; D not certain. Germline assignment: CDR1 LNHNV and CDR2 YYDKDF (reference sequence). The V end was cut by 3 bases, the J end by 7 bases, with 16 bases between. The CDR3 is 15 amino acids. The CDR3 DNA follows: TGTGCCACCAGCAGTCTTAGTGGACGCCGACAGCCCCAGCATTTT. As protein: CATSSLSGRRQPQHF.